The clone carrying this TCR beta chain was counted many times. The antigen remains unidentified. This record comes from a study of T cells in Graves' hyperthyroidism and ophthalmopathy. General observations from the study: The authors' 13 V-J model separated ophthalmopathy from stable hyperthyroidism.

Regions amplified from RNA transcripts were the TCR beta CDR3 regions. The primer set for the first-round RT-PCR of the TCR CDR3 was HTBI. TCRdb reprocessed the multiplex PCR reads via MiXCR and lists one record per CDR3 protein. The data show a few hundred thousand distinct CDR3 sequences, with 14% seen just once and roughly 17% held by the top ten. This CDR3 spans 14 amino acids. The V gene's germline CDR1 is KGHSH and CDR2 LQKENI. V gave up 4 bases and J gave up 2 bases; unmatched junction bases: 3. This sequence originates from a woman between 18 and 29 years old with Graves' hyperthyroidism. The V gene is TRBV18, the J gene TRBJ2-7; 9 bases are shared with TRBD1. Sequencing was done on a sample of blood. In DNA, the CDR3 is TGTGCCAGCTCACTTCGGGACAGGGCCTACGAGCAGTACGTC. Residues: CASSLRDRAYEQYV.